This entry describes one TCR beta chain. This sample is drawn from a study of T cell clonotyping in hematopoietic cell transplantation. Overall study: Cytoreduction preceded collection of pretransplant recipient samples.

Only in-frame clones appear in the TCRdb table, and some are missing; sequencing was by immunoSEQ multiplex PCR. The sample contains 75,000 to 95,000 clones, 90% to 97% of which appear only once. As for time point: recipient sample about 28 days before transplant, after cytoreduction. Here the sequenced sample was peripheral blood mononuclear cells, taken before stem cell transplant. This receptor was taken from a woman between 50 and 59 years old with acute myeloid leukemia. Some clones in this sample may be carry-over from other donors' samples.

The CDR3 spells CASSVGTGDVQYF. The CDR3 DNA follows: TGCGCCAGCAGCGTGGGGACAGGGGACGTGCAGTACTTC. The gene calls are TRBV5-1 and TRBJ2-7, with TRBD1 matching 10 bases. Trimming at V came to 4 bases and at J to 9 bases, leaving 7 bases not matched to a gene. Germline V lookup: CDR1 SGHRS, CDR2 YFSETQ. The CDR3 has 13 amino acids.